This T cell receptor beta chain was identified during a study of T-cell reconstitution after alpha-beta-depleted transplantation in children. Whole-study results and caveats: One year post-transplant, T-cell counts and diversity were largely derived from T cells produced anew. Roughly two months post-transplant, alpha-beta T cells reportedly originated from several hundred graft clones that had expanded.

Preparation of the TCRbeta library involved a method that used unique molecular identifiers. A single record per CDR3 protein comes from TCRdb applying MiXCR to the PCR reads. The sample consists of about 98,000 distinct CDR3 sequences, 20% to 30% of them appearing once. This CDR3 spans 14 amino acids. The germline gives CDR1 LGHDT, CDR2 YNNKEL (reference sequence). V lost 6 bases and J 3 bases, leaving 14 bases between the germline ends. There are a few counts of this clonotype. Its antigen remains unknown. The chain is built from TRBV3-1 and TRBJ1-1; D possibly corresponds to TRBD1 (5 bases). The source material was PBMCs, sampled before TCRalphabeta/CD19-depleted stem cell transplant. This sequence originates from a boy under 10 years old with acute lymphoblastic leukemia, due to receive a stem cell transplant. The CDR3 DNA reads as TGTGCCAGCAGTCGCAGGGACTTGTACACTGAAGCTTTCTTT. Its translation: CASSRRDLYTEAFF.